This note documents a single T cell receptor beta chain sequence. The sample belongs to a study of blood T cell repertoires in COVID-19. Background on the study: Acute and convalescent COVID-19 samples came from the United States, Italy and Spain. T cells, B-cell-depleted T cells, or PBMCs provided the cDNA or gDNA that served as material.

Germline V lookup: CDR1 SGHTA, CDR2 FQGNSA. V dropped 0 bases and J dropped 1 base, with 15 bases sitting between them. This CDR3 region has 17 residues. Measured with immunoSEQ multiplex PCR; TCRdb has only the in-frame clones, and not every one. Of about 62,000 clones in the sample, 76% were seen once. This chain joins TRBV7-2 and TRBJ2-5, with a possible D match to TRBD2 (5 bases). This receptor was taken from a woman aged 50 to 60 with active or convalescent COVID-19. Sequencing was performed on peripheral blood. The CDR3 loop is CASSLARGNGIQETQYF. The CDR3, as DNA: TGTGCCAGCAGCTTAGCGCGAGGGAATGGCATCCAAGAGACCCAGTACTTC.